This TCR beta chain is from a study of T cell responses to AZD1222 COVID-19 vaccine. This clone was found a few times. CDR1 ENHRY and CDR2 SYGVKD come from the germline V gene. J lost 5 bases, V lost 11 bases, and 10 bases had no gene match. The CDR3 is 13 amino acids. The repertoire was sequenced with immunoSEQ multiplex PCR; TCRdb's copy has only in-frame clones and lacks some. This sample has 100,000 or so clones; more than 75% occur once, and the top ten carry approximately 10%. V gene TRBV10-3 combines with J gene TRBJ2-5, with 8 bases matching TRBD1. The specimen comprised peripheral blood, sampled on day 0 of AZD1222 vaccination. The TCR sequence derives from an adult in good health. CDR3 DNA: TGTGCCGCCCGACAGGGGTTCGAGGAGACCCAGTACTTC. Amino acid sequence: CAARQGFEETQYF.